The T cell receptor beta chain under discussion was sequenced for a study of blood T cell repertoires in COVID-19. There are 17 residues in the CDR3. Between the trimmed V and J ends, which lost 4 bases and 4 bases, there was a span of 23 bases. Germline CDR1 is SGHRS and CDR2 is YFSETQ. This clone has a single count. What the recovered Cohort 3 donors had was two negative PCRs, clearance, or symptom resolution. Per the study methods: Using reference gene primer amplification, nucleated cell counts were estimated. Data came from immunoSEQ multiplex PCR; TCRdb stores just in-frame clones and leaves some out. The V and J calls and clone size were taken over from that table, and D and trimming were inferred from the DNA. This sample has fewer than 350,000 clones; around 90% occur once, and the top ten carry 1.7%.

Input material: PBMCs or T cells enriched from blood (not recorded which). The genes are TRBV5-1 and TRBJ1-2; weak D call: TRBD1 (6 bases). This TCR derives from a woman between 40 and 55 years old who had recovered from COVID-19. The DNA of the CDR3 is TGCGCCAGCAGCGAAGGAATCTCCGGGACAAGTGTCTATGGCTACACCTTC. This translates into CASSEGISGTSVYGYTF.